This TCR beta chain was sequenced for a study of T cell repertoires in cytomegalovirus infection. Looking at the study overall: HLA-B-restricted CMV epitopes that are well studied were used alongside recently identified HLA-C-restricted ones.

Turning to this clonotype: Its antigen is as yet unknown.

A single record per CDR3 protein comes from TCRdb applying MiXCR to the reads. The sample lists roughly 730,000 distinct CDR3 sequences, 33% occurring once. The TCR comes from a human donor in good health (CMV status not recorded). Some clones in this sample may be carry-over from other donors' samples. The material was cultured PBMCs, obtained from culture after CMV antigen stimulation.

In nucleotides, the CDR3 is TGTGCCAGCAGTGGCCTAGCGGGGGCTCCCCCCACAGATACGCAGTATTTT. Encoded protein: CASSGLAGAPPTDTQYF. The rearrangement uses TRBV27 and TRBJ2-3; 10 nucleotides line up with TRBD2. Germline V lookup: CDR1 MNHEY, CDR2 SMNVEV (reference sequence). The junction had 10 bases not matched to a gene; V was cut back by 5 bases and J by 2 bases. The CDR3 length is 17 residues.